This TCR beta chain was sequenced during a study of tumor-infiltrating lymphocytes in primary liver carcinoma. Priming with a constant-region primer yielded TCR beta cDNA from around 0.45 ug total RNA. Libraries of TCR beta came from three nested multiplex PCR rounds with slightly modified ARM-PCR. PCR rounds one and two used TRBV1-TRBV30 forward primers with a C-beta reverse primer for around 9 cycles each. Using its own MiXCR run on the multiplex PCR reads, TCRdb lists one record per CDR3 protein. The profile shows fewer than 350,000 distinct CDR3 sequences, approximately 65% of them singletons. The CDR3 loop spans 15 amino acids. V lost 7 bases to trimming and J lost 1 base; unmatched junction nucleotides: 3. Germline CDR1 ENHRY, CDR2 SYGVKD. Unsorted whole blood supplied the blood RNA, and germline DNA was isolated too. This clonotype was seen repeatedly, ten times or more.

The sample comprised peripheral blood. The J gene is TRBJ2-2, the V gene TRBV10-3; 10 bases line up with TRBD2. This clonotype was sampled from a man aged 40-55 years with primary liver carcinoma and hepatitis B virus infection. The DNA for the CDR3 is TGTGCCATCAAGGGGACTAGCGAGAACACCGGGGAGCTGTTTTTT. Encoded protein: CAIKGTSENTGELFF.